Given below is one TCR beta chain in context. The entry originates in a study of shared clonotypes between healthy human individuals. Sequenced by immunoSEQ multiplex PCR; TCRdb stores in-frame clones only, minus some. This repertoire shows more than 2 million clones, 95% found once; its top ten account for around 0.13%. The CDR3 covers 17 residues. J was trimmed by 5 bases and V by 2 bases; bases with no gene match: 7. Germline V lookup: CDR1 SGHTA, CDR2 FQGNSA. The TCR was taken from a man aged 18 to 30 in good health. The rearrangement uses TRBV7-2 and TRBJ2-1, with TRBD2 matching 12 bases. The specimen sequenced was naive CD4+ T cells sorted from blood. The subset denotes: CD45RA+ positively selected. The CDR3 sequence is CASSLRRTSGNHNEQFF. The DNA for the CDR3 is TGTGCCAGCAGCTTACGAAGGACTAGCGGGAACCACAATGAGCAGTTCTTC.